The T cell receptor (beta chain) described here comes from a study of CD8 T cells in Susac syndrome. Overall study results and limits: It was acknowledged in the study that the number of individuals who were included in its TCR sequencing and HLA analysis was relatively small. In total CD8+ repertoires, some 15 Susac-specific public clones were found, and CD8+ TEMRA repertoires had about 5.

Points on this clonotype: The target antigen is unknown.

The authors reverse transcribed roughly 0.5 to 1 ug RNA with random hexamers. TCRdb called the immunoSEQ multiplex PCR reads again in MiXCR, with one record for every CDR3 protein. The data contain 100,000 to 150,000 distinct CDR3 sequences, 90% to 95% of them singletons. This TCR was sampled from a human donor with Susac syndrome. Material for sequencing was CD8+ T cells from PBMCs.

The chain's CDR3 is CASTPDSVREQYF. The CDR3, as DNA: TGTGCCAGCACCCCTGACTCGGTGAGGGAGCAGTACTTC. The rearrangement joins TRBV7-9 to TRBJ2-7; D not resolved. The CDR3 is 13 residues long. V lost 7 bases, J lost 7 bases, and 17 bases lay in between. The V gene's germline CDR1 is SEHNR and CDR2 FQNEAQ (reference sequence).